This passage covers 24 T cell receptor beta chains from one sample sequenced in a study of CXCR3 chemokines and chemotherapy response in bladder cancer. In TCRdb, the PCR reads were re-called with MiXCR into one record per CDR3 protein. This sample has fewer than 3,000 distinct CDR3 sequences, with about 10% found just once. This material was collected from a patient whose treatment included neoadjuvant chemotherapy. Every receptor here comes from a human donor with bladder cancer that responded to neoadjuvant chemotherapy.

In this sample, this clonotype is medium-sized. The chain joins TRBV7-2 to TRBJ2-6, with 8 nucleotides matching TRBD1. Germline V CDR1 and CDR2: SGHTA, FQGNSA. The CDR3 contains 18 residues. The V gene end was trimmed by 2 bases and the J gene end by 0 bases; junction bases not matched to a gene: 6. CDR3 in DNA: TGTGCCAGCAGCTTACAGGGGGCTACCCTCTCTGGGGCCAACGTCCTGACTTTC. It encodes CASSLQGATLSGANVLTF.

By share, this clonotype counts as medium-sized. The rearrangement links TRBV24-1 to TRBJ2-1; 10 nucleotides match TRBD1. V lost 2 bases and J lost 8; bases outside the gene matches: 8. The CDR3 runs 16 residues. Germline values: CDR1 KGHDR, CDR2 SFDVKD. DNA of the CDR3: TGTGCCACCAGTGATTCGCCATGGACAGGGGGATATGAGCAGTTCTTC. Translated, it gives CATSDSPWTGGYEQFF.

The chain links TRBV12-3 or TRBV12-4 to TRBJ2-2; the match to TRBD1 covers 8 bases. The CDR3 totals 15 residues. The V segment lost 5 bases and the J segment 7 bases; nucleotides outside the gene matches: 9. The CDR3 DNA is TGTGCCAGCAGTATGACAGGGGCGGTCCGCGGGGAGCTGTTTTTT. It yields the protein CASSMTGAVRGELFF.

This clonotype was seen ten or more times. V is TRBV5-4 and J is TRBJ2-3, with TRBD2 identical over 8 bases. Looked up from germline, CDR1 is SGHNT and CDR2 is YYREEE (reference sequence). This CDR3 comprises 17 residues. With 0 bases clipped from V and 6 bases from J, the junction kept 12 bases outside the gene matches. CDR3 residues: CASSLAAGEPAGDTQYF. The CDR3, as DNA: TGTGCCAGCAGCTTGGCAGCGGGAGAGCCCGCGGGGGATACGCAGTATTTT.

By share, this clonotype ranks as medium-sized. The V gene is TRBV7-9, the J gene TRBJ1-1, with D possibly TRBD1 on 5 matching bases. Germline lookup yields CDR1 SEHNR and CDR2 FQNEAQ (reference sequence). Trimming pared 7 bases from V and 2 bases from J, leaving 14 bases between. The CDR3 loop spans 14 amino acids. CDR3 protein: CASNANGGNTEAFF. The CDR3 DNA reads as TGTGCCAGCAACGCCAACGGGGGAAACACTGAAGCTTTCTTT.

By share of the sample, this clonotype is medium-sized. The gene calls are TRBV19 and TRBJ1-5, with D tentatively TRBD1 (5 bases). CDR1 LNHDA and CDR2 SQIVND come from the germline V gene (reference sequence). Trimming pared 3 bases from V and 3 bases from J, leaving 12 bases between. There are 15 residues in the CDR3. CDR3 sequence (DNA): TGTGCCAGTAGTATCTCCCGACAGATCAATCAGCCCCAGCATTTT. Its translation is CASSISRQINQPQHF.

With respect to this clonotype: A clone one base away is much larger, so this may be a read error. The genes are TRBV7-9 and TRBJ1-4, with D possibly being TRBD1 (5 bases). CDR1 SEHNR and CDR2 FQNEAQ come from the germline V gene (reference sequence). The CDR3 runs to 16 residues. Trimming pared 4 bases from V and 6 bases from J, leaving 18 bases between. DNA for the CDR3: TGTGCCAGCAGCTCTTCCGGAGGGGCCAGATATGAAAAACTGTTTTTT. Translating it yields CASSSSGGARYEKLFF.

The V call is TRBV2, the J call TRBJ1-1, with D possibly TRBD1 on 5 matching bases. This CDR3 spans 13 amino acids. V lost 4 bases and J 5 bases, leaving 11 bases between the germline ends. CDR1 and CDR2 from the germline V gene are SNHLY and FYNNEI. The CDR3 DNA is TGTGCCAGCAGTGTTGAGGGGTGGACTGAAGCTTTCTTT. Translated: CASSVEGWTEAFF.

This clonotype was seen at least ten times. The rearrangement joins TRBV5-4 to TRBJ2-6; D tentatively reads TRBD1 or TRBD2 (5 bases each). The CDR3 is 16 residues long. CDR1 SGHNT and CDR2 YYREEE come from the germline V gene (reference sequence). V was cut by 4 bases and J by 0 bases, with 11 bases left in between. CDR3 residues: CASSQQGVSGANVLTF. CDR3 nucleotide sequence: TGTGCCAGCAGCCAGCAGGGAGTCTCTGGGGCCAACGTCCTGACTTTC.

This clonotype was detected only a few times. The chain couples TRBV20-1 to TRBJ2-5; 8 bases are shared with TRBD2. Germline CDR1 is DFQATT and CDR2 is SNEGSKA (reference sequence). V was clipped by 0 bases and J by 5 bases; unmatched bases: 11. This CDR3 contains 16 residues. The DNA for the CDR3 is TGCAGTGCTAGAGATCGAGCGGGAGAGGGGGTGGAGACCCAGTACTTC. Its protein product is CSARDRAGEGVETQYF.

This clonotype qualifies as medium-sized. This chain joins TRBV28 and TRBJ1-1; D unclear. Germline CDR1 reads MDHEN; CDR2 reads SYDVKM. Trimming removed 5 bases at V and 0 bases at J, with 7 bases between. The CDR3 runs to 13 residues. The CDR3 bases are TGTGCCAGCAGTACGGCCTTGAACACTGAAGCTTTCTTT. This encodes CASSTALNTEAFF.

This clonotype was observed many times. This sequence joins TRBV15 and TRBJ2-1; D gene ambiguous. Trimming took 3 bases from V and 6 from J, leaving 9 bases between them. Germline CDR1 and CDR2: LNHNV and YYDKDF (reference sequence). The CDR3 covers 13 residues. The CDR3 region is CATSSKQTNEQFF. CDR3 DNA sequence: TGTGCCACCAGCAGTAAGCAGACCAATGAGCAGTTCTTC.

In this sample, this clonotype turned up many times. The chain joins TRBV20-1 to TRBJ2-5; D call uncertain. Trimming cost V 6 bases and J 5 bases, with 10 bases left between them. The CDR3 has 11 amino acids. From germline, CDR1 is DFQATT and CDR2 SNEGSKA (reference sequence). The CDR3 sequence: CSAGRLETQYF. The CDR3 bases are TGCAGTGCCGGGCGATTGGAGACCCAGTACTTC.

This clonotype appeared many times. The chain recombines TRBV9 with TRBJ2-1; D ambiguous. The CDR3 sequence is 15 residues long. CDR1 SGDLS and CDR2 YYNGEE come from the germline V gene. V lost 0 bases to trimming and J lost 5 bases, with 12 bases between them. The DNA for the CDR3 is TGTGCCAGCAGCGTAGCAGCGTTACCTAACAATGAGCAGTTCTTC. Translated, it gives CASSVAALPNNEQFF.

There are many counts of this clonotype. This sequence joins TRBV11-2 and TRBJ2-1; TRBD1 or TRBD2 may be the D gene (5 bases each). CDR1 is SGHAT and CDR2 is FQNNGV in the germline V gene. The CDR3 runs 16 residues. Deletions cut 3 bases from V and 5 bases from J, with 17 bases between. DNA of the CDR3: TGTGCCAGCAGCTTCTCTCAGGGCCCGGGAAACAATGAGCAGTTCTTC. The encoded protein is CASSFSQGPGNNEQFF.

This clonotype was recorded many times. The genes are TRBV6-2 or TRBV6-3 and TRBJ1-5; a possible D gene is TRBD1 (5 bases). V was clipped by 4 bases and J by 7 bases, with 17 bases between them. Germline V gives CDR1 MNHEY, CDR2 SVGEGT. The CDR3 is 15 amino acids. CDR3 sequence (DNA): TGTGCCAGCAGTTGGGGGGGTACCATAGGGCAGCCCCAGCATTTT. Translating it yields CASSWGGTIGQPQHF.

This clonotype occurred many times. The CDR3 DNA is TGTGCCAGCAGCTGGGGGACAAGTAACTACGAGCAGTACTTC. Translated: CASSWGTSNYEQYF. The chain carries TRBV13 and TRBJ2-7; a weak D match, TRBD1 (6 bases). The germline V gene has CDR1 PRHDT and CDR2 FYEKMQ (reference sequence). This CDR3 contains 14 residues. The germline V and J ends were trimmed by 4 bases and 3 bases, with 13 bases remaining between them.

This clonotype is classed as medium-sized. The V call is TRBV7-2, the J call TRBJ2-7; D is unresolved. Trimming removed 1 base at V and 4 bases at J, with 11 bases between. This CDR3 comprises 14 residues. CDR1 is SGHTA and CDR2 is FQGNSA in the germline V gene. In DNA, the CDR3 is TGTGCCAGCAGCTTAGGTACTACCAAATACGAGCAGTACTTC. Translation: CASSLGTTKYEQYF.

This clonotype has only a few counts. The chain employs TRBV5-4 and TRBJ2-5; tentatively, D is TRBD1 or TRBD2 (5 bases each). The CDR3 is 14 residues long. V lost 7 bases and J lost 2, with 15 bases in between. Germline assignment: CDR1 SGHNT and CDR2 YYREEE (reference sequence). DNA of the CDR3: TGTGCCAGCCAACGGGACCCCGCTCAAGAGACCCAGTACTTC. Encoded protein: CASQRDPAQETQYF.

There are many counts of this clonotype. This chain uses TRBV28 with TRBJ2-3; the D gene is possibly TRBD1 (6 bases). This CDR3 spans 15 amino acids. Germline values: CDR1 MDHEN, CDR2 SYDVKM. V shed 8 bases and J shed 1 base, with 16 bases lying between them. Here the CDR3 reads CASLKPGVRTDTQYF. The CDR3, as DNA: TGTGCCAGCCTTAAACCAGGGGTTCGCACAGATACGCAGTATTTT.

Remarks on this clonotype: This sequence is one base from a far larger clone and is likely a read error. The V call is TRBV10-3, the J call TRBJ2-5; 11 bases are shared with TRBD2. Germline CDR1 reads ENHRY; CDR2 reads SYGVKD. The CDR3 is 15 amino acids. Trimming took 6 bases from V and 11 from J; bases not matched to a gene: 14. This CDR3 is CAIRTGTSGYNEQYF. In DNA form, the CDR3 reads TGTGCCATCAGAACCGGGACTAGCGGCTACAATGAGCAGTACTTC.

This clonotype is classed as medium-sized. The J gene is TRBJ1-5, the V gene TRBV6-6; 7 bases fit TRBD1. CDR1 and CDR2 (germline): MNHNY, SVGAGI (reference sequence). Unmatched junction bases numbered 6, after V lost 6 bases and J lost 4 bases. This CDR3 comprises 14 residues. The DNA for the CDR3 is TGTGCCAGCAGCCTTGGACAGGTTAATCAGCCCCAGCATTTT. This encodes CASSLGQVNQPQHF.

Relative to its sample, this clonotype is large. V gene TRBV18 combines with J gene TRBJ2-7, with TRBD1 matching over 7 bases. The CDR3 is 13 residues long. Trimming at V came to 3 bases and at J to 5 bases, leaving 4 bases not matched to a gene. Germline V gives CDR1 KGHSH, CDR2 LQKENI. CDR3 amino acids: CASSPTGVHEQYF. The DNA of the CDR3 is TGTGCCAGCTCACCTACAGGGGTTCACGAGCAGTACTTC.

This clonotype was observed at least ten times. The V call is TRBV27, the J call TRBJ2-2; no definite D call. V lost 5 bases to trimming and J lost 1 base, with 8 bases between them. Germline V gene data show CDR1 as MNHEY and CDR2 as SMNVEV (reference sequence). This CDR3 is 14 amino acids long. CDR3 coding DNA: TGTGCCAGCAGTGAGCACATGAACACCGGGGAGCTGTTTTTT. Protein: CASSEHMNTGELFF.